The source of this TCR beta chain is a study of blood T cell repertoires in COVID-19. Study background: The study drew acute and convalescent COVID-19 samples from the United States, Italy and Spain.

Measured with immunoSEQ multiplex PCR; TCRdb has only the in-frame clones, and not every one. In the table there are around 200,000 clones, roughly 82% of which are singletons. Participants were placed into cohorts based on the clinical history they reported. Germline loops: CDR1 MGHDK, CDR2 SYGVNS. V lost 3 bases to trimming and J lost 4 bases; unmatched junction nucleotides: 6. CDR3 length equals 14 residues. Material for sequencing was PBMCs or T cells enriched from blood (not recorded which). The V gene is TRBV25-1, the J gene TRBJ2-7; 7 nucleotides align to TRBD2. The receptor's source is a man aged 35 to 55 with acute COVID-19. The CDR3 spells CASSDSSGSYEQYF. CDR3 bases: TGTGCCAGCAGTGACTCTAGCGGTTCTTACGAGCAGTACTTC.